The clone carrying this TCR beta chain has ten or more counts. Its antigen is undetermined. Authors of the study amplified TCR beta CDR3 regions from RNA transcripts. TCR CDR3 regions were first amplified by RT-PCR with HTBI primers. TCRdb reanalysed the multiplex PCR reads using MiXCR and keeps one entry per CDR3 protein. The sample has 300,000 to 450,000 distinct CDR3 sequences, about 14% seen once. The data stem from a study of T cells in Graves' hyperthyroidism and ophthalmopathy. The study, taken as a whole, reports: The model identified upcoming ophthalmopathy a median approximately seven months ahead of onset.

V was pared by 3 bases and J by 2 bases, with 8 bases between. Looked up from germline, CDR1 is DFQATT and CDR2 is SNEGSKA (reference sequence). CDR3 length: 13 amino acids. The V and J genes are TRBV20-1 and TRBJ2-1, with TRBD2 as a possible D gene (7 bases). Specimen: blood. This TCR derives from a woman in her thirties with Graves' ophthalmopathy. CDR3 in amino acids: CSASGGPYNEQFF. Here the CDR3 DNA reads TGCAGTGCTAGCGGGGGGCCCTACAATGAGCAGTTCTTC.